The rows below give T cell receptor beta chains drawn from one sample of a study of T cell responses to AZD1222 COVID-19 vaccine. Clones were sequenced by immunoSEQ multiplex PCR, and TCRdb holds only the in-frame ones, with some missing. The sample records about 140,000 clones, approximately 88% being singletons. The sequenced sample was peripheral blood, obtained on day 0 of AZD1222 vaccination. These receptors were obtained from an adult in good health. The CDR3 runs from the conserved cysteine through the conserved F or W. Fields, in order: D gene, J gene, clone size, V gene, CDR3 DNA, CDR3 protein. The D gene is left open where the match is weak. Clone size is stated in some rows and not others, as once, few, many or a class when expanded.

TRBD1	TRBJ2-7	NA	TRBV19	TGTGCCAGTAGTTTCGGACAGGGGACCTACGAGCAGTACTTC	CASSFGQGTYEQYF
NA	TRBJ2-1	NA	TRBV4-1	TGCGCCAGCAGCCACCCCAGCGCTAGCTCCTACAATGAGCAGTTCTTC	CASSHPSASSYNEQFF
TRBD1	TRBJ2-7	NA	TRBV29-1	TGCAGCGTTAGAGGACAGGGTAGCTCCTACGAGCAGTACTTC	CSVRGQGSSYEQYF
TRBD2	TRBJ2-1	NA	TRBV29-1	TGCAGCGTTCTACTAGCGGAGTACAATGAGCAGTTCTTC	CSVLLAEYNEQFF
NA	TRBJ1-1	NA	TRBV12-5	TGTGCTAGTGTGCATGGGACTTACAACACTGAAGCTTTCTTT	CASVHGTYNTEAFF
NA	TRBJ2-4	once	TRBV19	TGTGCCAGTAGTATCGGGCCCGGGGGAGCCAAAAACATTCAGTACTTC	CASSIGPGGAKNIQYF
TRBD1	TRBJ1-2	NA	TRBV6-5	TGTGCCAGCGAACGGGACAGCACCTATGGCTACACCTTC	CASERDSTYGYTF
NA	TRBJ2-1	NA	TRBV29-1	TGCAGCGTTGAGGGGAAGACTTACAATGAGCAGTTCTTC	CSVEGKTYNEQFF
NA	TRBJ1-6	NA	TRBV7-3	TGTGCCAGCAGCTTAGAAGGCGGCGTTAATTCACCCCTCCACTTT	CASSLEGGVNSPLHF
TRBD1	TRBJ2-7	NA	TRBV19	TGTGCCAGTAGTTCACCCGGGACAGGGGGTTACGAGCAGTACTTC	CASSSPGTGGYEQYF
NA	TRBJ2-1	few	TRBV18	TGTGCCAGCTCACCACCTAGCGGCGGCTCCTACAATGAGCAGTTCTTC	CASSPPSGGSYNEQFF
NA	TRBJ1-1	NA	TRBV29-1	TGCAGCGTTGAAGAGAACACTGAAGCTTTCTTT	CSVEENTEAFF
NA	TRBJ1-2	NA	TRBV4-3	TGCGCCAGCAGCCTGGCCGACGGAGCTAACTATGGCTACACCTTC	CASSLADGANYGYTF
NA	TRBJ1-5	NA	TRBV6-5	TGTGCCAGCAGTTATGGGACGTCTCAGCCCCAGCATTTT	CASSYGTSQPQHF
NA	TRBJ1-3	once	TRBV7-2	TGTGCCAGCAGCCGCCCAGGGTCTGGAAACACCATATATTTT	CASSRPGSGNTIYF
NA	TRBJ1-1	NA	TRBV5-1	TGCGCCAGCAGCTTGGTTAGCGGATCGAACACTGAAGCTTTCTTT	CASSLVSGSNTEAFF
TRBD2	TRBJ2-5	NA	TRBV30	TGTGCCTGTAGCGGGGGGGCGAAGGCGGGGACCCAGTACTTC	CACSGGAKAGTQYF
NA	TRBJ2-5	NA	TRBV12-3/TRBV12-4	TGTGCCAGGTCGACAGATCCGGAGACCCAGTACTTC	CARSTDPETQYF
NA	TRBJ2-5	NA	TRBV18	TGTGCCAGCTACGGTCCAGGGAGAGAGACCCAGTACTTC	CASYGPGRETQYF
NA	TRBJ2-1	NA	TRBV28	TGTGCCAGCCGCTGGGGCTCCTACAATGAGCAGTTCTTC	CASRWGSYNEQFF
TRBD2	TRBJ2-1	NA	TRBV9	TGTGCCAGCAGCGTAGCGGGTACGGTAGCGGGGGGGCCCGACAATGAGCAGTTCTTC	CASSVAGTVAGGPDNEQFF
TRBD1	TRBJ2-2	NA	TRBV5-8	TGTGCCAGCAGCTTGCGAGGGACAGGAGAAACCGGGGAGCTGTTTTTT	CASSLRGTGETGELFF
TRBD2	TRBJ2-1	NA	TRBV4-2	TGTGCCAGCAGCCACCCTGGACTAGCGGGGGGGCCGGGGGTTTACAATGAGCAGTTCTTC	CASSHPGLAGGPGVYNEQFF
TRBD1	TRBJ1-1	few	TRBV7-2	TGTGCCAGCACCGTTCGGACAGGGGAGACTGAAGCTTTCTTT	CASTVRTGETEAFF
TRBD1	TRBJ1-5	many	TRBV19	TGTGCCAGTAGTATAGCAACAGGGGCTCAGCCCCAGCATTTT	CASSIATGAQPQHF
TRBD2	TRBJ2-7	once	TRBV27	TGTGCCAGTTGGGACTACCCCTACGAGCAGTACTTC	CASWDYPYEQYF
NA	TRBJ1-2	few	TRBV3-1/TRBV3-2	TGTGCCAGCAGCCAAGGGGGAGGAGGCTACACCTTC	CASSQGGGGYTF
NA	TRBJ2-7	many	TRBV7-9	TGTGCCAGCAGCCCGACAGGTACCCCGACCGAGCAGTACTTC	CASSPTGTPTEQYF
TRBD1	TRBJ2-2	once	TRBV7-6	TGTGCCAGCAGCTTAGAGACAGGGCTCAACACCGGGGAGCTGTTTTTT	CASSLETGLNTGELFF
NA	TRBJ1-1	NA	TRBV7-2	TGTGCCAGCAGCAGCCTACAGAGTAACACTGAAGCTTTCTTT	CASSSLQSNTEAFF
TRBD2	TRBJ2-3	NA	TRBV2	TGTGCCAGCTCTCGGTCGGGAGGATATTATAAGGCGCAGTATTTT	CASSRSGGYYKAQYF
TRBD1	TRBJ1-1	NA	TRBV6-5	TGTGCCAGCAGCCCATCCGGGACAGGGGACACTGAAGCTTTCTTT	CASSPSGTGDTEAFF
NA	TRBJ1-1	NA	TRBV12-3/TRBV12-4	TGTGCCAGCAGTTTAGAGTGGACAGAAGCTTTCTTT	CASSLEWTEAFF
TRBD1	TRBJ1-2	few	TRBV5-6	TGTGCCAGCAGTCGTCGACAGGGCTCCCCGGGAGGAGATGGCTACACCTTC	CASSRRQGSPGGDGYTF
NA	TRBJ1-5	once	TRBV19	TGTGCCAGTAGTATGGTCCGGACCAATCAGCCCCAGCATTTT	CASSMVRTNQPQHF
TRBD1	TRBJ1-2	once	TRBV15	TGTGCCACCAGCAGAGATCTTTCGGGACAGGGCTATGGCTACACCTTC	CATSRDLSGQGYGYTF
TRBD1	TRBJ1-1	NA	TRBV5-4	TGTGCCAGCAGCTTGGACAGGGGCGGGGGGATGGCTGAAGCTTTCTTT	CASSLDRGGGMAEAFF
TRBD1	TRBJ2-1	NA	TRBV6-5	TGTGCCAGCAGTAAACCAGGACAGGTCTACAATGAGCAGTTCTTC	CASSKPGQVYNEQFF
TRBD1	TRBJ2-7	NA	TRBV28	TGTGCCAGCAGCCCAGGCGCGGGACAGGATGGTCGAGAGTACTTC	CASSPGAGQDGREYF
NA	TRBJ1-5	NA	TRBV15	TGTGCCACCAGCAGAGATCTCGGGGCTTCCAGCAATCAGCCCCAGCATTTT	CATSRDLGASSNQPQHF
NA	TRBJ1-5	NA	TRBV30	TGTGCCTGGAGTGTACAGGGTCAGCCCCAGCATTTT	CAWSVQGQPQHF
NA	TRBJ2-1	NA	TRBV28	TGTGCCAGCAGTCGGGACTGGGGGTCATGGCAGTTCTTC	CASSRDWGSWQFF
NA	TRBJ2-5	NA	TRBV29-1	TGCAGCGTTGTCCCCAGCGGAGGTCAAGAGACCCAGTACTTC	CSVVPSGGQETQYF
NA	TRBJ2-7	NA	TRBV2	TGTGCCAGCAGTGAACAGGGAGAGGGCTACGAGCAGTACTTC	CASSEQGEGYEQYF
TRBD1	TRBJ2-7	NA	TRBV28	TGTGCCAGCAGTAAGAACAGGGGGTTGTACGAGCAGTACTTC	CASSKNRGLYEQYF
NA	TRBJ2-7	once	TRBV19	TGTGCCAGTAGTATAGTCTTATTCGGGTCCTACGAGCAGTACTTC	CASSIVLFGSYEQYF
NA	TRBJ1-5	NA	TRBV6-5	TGTGCCAGCAGTTACGTCCAGGGGAAAAATCAGCCCCAGCATTTT	CASSYVQGKNQPQHF
TRBD1	TRBJ2-3	NA	TRBV6-4	TGTGCCAGCAGTGAAGGGGGCGACACAGATACGCAGTATTTT	CASSEGGDTDTQYF
TRBD1	TRBJ1-2	NA	TRBV19	TGTGCCACCGGGACAGGGAACTATGGCTACACCTTC	CATGTGNYGYTF
NA	TRBJ1-1	NA	TRBV7-9	TGTGCCAGCAGCGGCCGCCGACGGAACACTGAAGCTTTCTTT	CASSGRRRNTEAFF
NA	TRBJ1-1	NA	TRBV7-2	TGTGCCAGCAGCTTTGGGTCCAACACTGAAGCTTTCTTT	CASSFGSNTEAFF
NA	TRBJ1-4	NA	TRBV5-5	TGTGCCAGCAGCTTACGCCACTCCGACAGTGAAAAACTGTTTTTT	CASSLRHSDSEKLFF
TRBD1	TRBJ1-2	NA	TRBV7-8	TGTGCCCGGAGGACAGGGATCTACTATGGCTACACCTTC	CARRTGIYYGYTF
TRBD1	TRBJ1-2	NA	TRBV5-6	TGTGCCAGCAGCCCCTGGACAGGGGGCGAAGGGATCTTCAACTATGGCTACACCTTC	CASSPWTGGEGIFNYGYTF
TRBD1	TRBJ1-1	NA	TRBV6-2/TRBV6-3	TGTGCCAGCAGCTCGTTGGACAGGGGGGTGGACACTGAAGCTTTCTTT	CASSSLDRGVDTEAFF